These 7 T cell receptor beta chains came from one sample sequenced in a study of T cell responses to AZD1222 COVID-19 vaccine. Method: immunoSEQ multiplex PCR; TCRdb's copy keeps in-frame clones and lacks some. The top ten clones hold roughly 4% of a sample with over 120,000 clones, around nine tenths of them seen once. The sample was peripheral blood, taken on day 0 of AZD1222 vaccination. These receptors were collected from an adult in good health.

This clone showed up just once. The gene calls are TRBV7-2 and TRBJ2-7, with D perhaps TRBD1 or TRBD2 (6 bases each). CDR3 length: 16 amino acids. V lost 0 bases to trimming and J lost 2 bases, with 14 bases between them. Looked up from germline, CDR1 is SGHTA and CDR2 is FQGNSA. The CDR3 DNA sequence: TGTGCCAGCAGCTTAGCCCGAGGGGGGCGCGCCTACGAGCAGTACTTC. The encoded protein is CASSLARGGRAYEQYF.

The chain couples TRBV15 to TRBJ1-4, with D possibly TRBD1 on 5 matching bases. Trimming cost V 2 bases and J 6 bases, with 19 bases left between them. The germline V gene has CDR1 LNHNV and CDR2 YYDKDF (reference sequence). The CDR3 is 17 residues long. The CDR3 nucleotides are TGTGCCACCAGCAGACATCCCCGGGACTACCGGGATGAAAAACTGTTTTTT. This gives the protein CATSRHPRDYRDEKLFF.

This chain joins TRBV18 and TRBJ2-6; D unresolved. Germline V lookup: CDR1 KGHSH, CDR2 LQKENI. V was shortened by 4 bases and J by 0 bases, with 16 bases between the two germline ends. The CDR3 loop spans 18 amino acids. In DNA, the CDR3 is TGTGCCAGCTCACGGAAAACTGCGGCCAGCTCTGGGGCCAACGTCCTGACTTTC. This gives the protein CASSRKTAASSGANVLTF.

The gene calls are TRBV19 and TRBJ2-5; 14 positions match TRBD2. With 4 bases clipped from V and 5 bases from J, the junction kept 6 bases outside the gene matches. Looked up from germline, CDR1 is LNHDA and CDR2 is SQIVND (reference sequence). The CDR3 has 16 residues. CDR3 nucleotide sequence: TGTGCCAGTAGTACCGGGACTAGCGGGAGCGGGGAGACCCAGTACTTC. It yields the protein CASSTGTSGSGETQYF.

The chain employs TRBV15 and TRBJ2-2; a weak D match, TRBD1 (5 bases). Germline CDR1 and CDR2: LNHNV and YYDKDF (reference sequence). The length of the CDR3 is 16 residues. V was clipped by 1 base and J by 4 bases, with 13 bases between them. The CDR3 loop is CATSRGGSRTTGELFF. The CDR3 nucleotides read TGTGCCACCAGCAGAGGGGGCAGTAGAACCACCGGGGAGCTGTTTTTT. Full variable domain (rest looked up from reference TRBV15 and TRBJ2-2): DAMVIQNPRYQVTQFGKPVTLSCSQTLNHNVMYWYQQKSSQAPKLLFHYYDKDFNNEADTPDNFQSRRPNTSFCFLDIRSPGLGDTAMYLCATSRGGSRTTGELFFGEGSRLTVL.

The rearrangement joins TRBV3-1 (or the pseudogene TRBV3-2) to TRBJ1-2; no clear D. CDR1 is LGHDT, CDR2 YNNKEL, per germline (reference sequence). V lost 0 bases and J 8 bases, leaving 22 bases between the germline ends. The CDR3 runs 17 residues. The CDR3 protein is CASSQDTDRPLTRGYTF. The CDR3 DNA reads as TGTGCCAGCAGCCAAGATACGGACCGCCCTCTTACGCGGGGCTACACCTTC.

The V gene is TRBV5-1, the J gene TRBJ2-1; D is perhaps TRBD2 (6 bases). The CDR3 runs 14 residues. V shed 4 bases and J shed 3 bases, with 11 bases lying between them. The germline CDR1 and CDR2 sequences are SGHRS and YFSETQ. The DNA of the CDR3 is TGCGCCAGCAGCCAGCGGGCCGACTACAATGAGCAGTTCTTC. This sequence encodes CASSQRADYNEQFF.